Listed below are T cell receptor beta chains from one sample, sequenced in a study of cytomegalovirus exposure and HLA in healthy donors. Using immunoSEQ multiplex PCR, the repertoire was profiled, and TCRdb retains in-frame clones only, with some absent. The sample holds some 130,000 clones, roughly four fifths seen once. Sequences were obtained from PBMCs. These receptors were obtained from a man aged 30-40 years in good health and CMV-seronegative. The CDR3 runs from the conserved cysteine through the conserved F or W. A D gene is named only where the DNA matches it firmly. Not all rows give a size; the values are once, few, many and, for expanded clones, a class.

CASSPRRVSTDTQYF,TGCGCCAGCAGCCCGAGGAGGGTCAGCACAGATACGCAGTATTTT,once,-,TRBJ2-3,TRBV5-1
CASSTFRGANEKLFF,TGTGCCAGCAGTACCTTCCGGGGGGCTAACGAAAAACTGTTTTTT,-,-,TRBJ1-4,TRBV6-5
CASSERRNTGELFF,TGTGCCAGCAGTGAGAGGAGGAACACCGGGGAGCTGTTTTTT,once,-,TRBJ2-2,TRBV6-1
CASGLVVAGGPREQYF,TGTGCTAGTGGTTTGGTTGTAGCGGGAGGGCCCAGGGAGCAGTACTTC,-,TRBD2,TRBJ2-7,TRBV12-5
CASSEDSGVGWEKLFF,TGTGCCAGCAGTGAAGATTCGGGGGTCGGATGGGAAAAACTGTTTTTT,-,-,TRBJ1-4,TRBV6-1
CASSFGLSKIQESETQYF,TGTGCCAGCAGCTTTGGGTTGAGTAAAATACAGGAGTCGGAGACCCAGTACTTC,-,-,TRBJ2-5,TRBV5-4
CASSGGEILMGERSYEQYF,TGTGCCAGCAGCGGAGGGGAAATCCTAATGGGAGAAAGATCCTACGAGCAGTACTTC,-,-,TRBJ2-7,TRBV21-1
CASSEETGSIQPQHF,TGTGCCAGCAGTGAAGAGACAGGGTCCATCCAGCCCCAGCATTTT,once,TRBD1,TRBJ1-5,TRBV2
CASSTGTDTGELFF,TGCGCCAGCAGCACCGGGACAGATACCGGGGAGCTGTTTTTT,-,TRBD1,TRBJ2-2,TRBV5-1
CASSLRTSASSYNEQFF,TGTGCCAGCAGCTTACGGACTAGCGCGAGCTCCTACAATGAGCAGTTCTTC,once,TRBD2,TRBJ2-1,TRBV13
CASSTLATGELFF,TGTGCCAGCTCAACACTAGCGACCGGGGAGCTGTTTTTT,-,TRBD2,TRBJ2-2,TRBV18
CASRASTSGIGNEQFF,TGTGCCAGCAGAGCCTCGACTAGCGGGATTGGTAATGAGCAGTTCTTC,-,TRBD2,TRBJ2-1,TRBV27
CASRRQSHYNEQFF,TGTGCCAGCAGGAGACAGAGCCATTACAATGAGCAGTTCTTC,-,-,TRBJ2-1,TRBV27
CASSDHPGRTGEIYEQYF,TGTGCCAGCAGCGATCACCCGGGACGGACGGGGGAAATATACGAGCAGTACTTC,-,-,TRBJ2-7,TRBV9
CASSYFGTSGSYEQYF,TGTGCCAGCAGTTATTTTGGGACTAGCGGTTCCTACGAGCAGTACTTC,-,TRBD2,TRBJ2-7,TRBV6-5
CSADLAGVWYF,TGCAGTGCGGACCTAGCGGGAGTTTGGTATTTT,few,TRBD2,TRBJ2-3,TRBV20-1
CASSLGLAGTNQPQHF,TGTGCCAGCAGCTTAGGCCTAGCGGGGACTAATCAGCCCCAGCATTTT,-,-,TRBJ1-5,TRBV7-8
CASSLAPTSAQETQYF,TGTGCCAGCAGCTTAGCTCCGACTAGCGCACAAGAGACCCAGTACTTC,-,TRBD2,TRBJ2-5,TRBV7-9
CASTLGAGQGPHEQFF,TGTGCCAGCACCTTGGGGGCGGGACAGGGTCCCCATGAGCAGTTCTTC,-,TRBD1,TRBJ2-1,TRBV27
CASRTQVRAIQYF,TGTGCCAGCAGGACACAGGTTCGGGCCATTCAGTACTTC,-,-,TRBJ2-4,TRBV6-1
CASSPGTVSGWAYGYTF,TGCGCCAGCAGCCCAGGGACAGTCTCGGGGTGGGCCTATGGCTACACCTTC,-,TRBD1,TRBJ1-2,TRBV5-1
CASSYSIRGGYNEQFF,TGTGCCAGCAGTTACTCGATCCGGGGGGGCTACAATGAGCAGTTCTTC,-,TRBD2,TRBJ2-1,TRBV6-5
CASSVAGGQTEAFF,TGTGCCAGCAGTGTGGCGGGGGGGCAGACTGAAGCTTTCTTT,few,-,TRBJ1-1,TRBV2
CASNRGLADTDTQYF,TGTGCCAGCAACCGAGGACTAGCGGACACAGATACGCAGTATTTT,-,TRBD2,TRBJ2-3,TRBV27
CASSRDRGIGSNQPQHF,TGTGCCAGCAGCCGGGACAGGGGAATAGGTAGCAATCAGCCCCAGCATTTT,-,TRBD1,TRBJ1-5,TRBV2
CASSADREGNTIYF,TGTGCCAGCAGTGCGGACAGGGAGGGAAACACCATATATTTT,-,TRBD1,TRBJ1-3,TRBV6-6
CASSRNGGGGTNEQFF,TGCGCCAGCAGCCGGAACGGGGGGGGTGGAACCAATGAGCAGTTCTTC,-,TRBD2,TRBJ2-1,TRBV5-1
CAWSVRGTEAFF,TGTGCCTGGAGTGTAAGAGGGACTGAAGCTTTCTTT,-,-,TRBJ1-1,TRBV30